This TCR beta chain appears in the sequencing data of a study of blood T cell repertoires in COVID-19. For the study at large: Samples came from the United States, Italy and Spain, spanning acute and convalescent COVID-19.

The CDR3 is 15 residues long. CDR1 and CDR2 from the germline V gene are KGHSH and LQKENI. Trimming took 2 bases from V and 4 from J; bases not matched to a gene: 4. This table comes from immunoSEQ multiplex PCR, and its TCRdb copy is limited to in-frame clones, with some not included. The sample records about 120,000 clones, approximately 83% being singletons. Sequencing input: peripheral blood. The source of this sequence is a man aged 60 to 75 with acute or convalescent COVID-19. The rearrangement links TRBV18 to TRBJ1-1; 10 bases match TRBD1. The CDR3 is CASSPGTGVITEAFF. The CDR3 DNA reads as TGTGCCAGCTCACCAGGGACAGGGGTTATCACTGAAGCTTTCTTT. Looking up the rest from reference TRBV18 and TRBJ1-1 gives the full variable domain: NAGVMQNPRHLVRRRGQEARLRCSPMKGHSHVYWYRQLPEEGLKFMVYLQKENIIDESGMPKERFSAEFPKEGPSILRIQQVVRGDSAAYFCASSPGTGVITEAFFGQGTRLTVV.